What follows describes a single TCR beta chain. Its antigen remains unknown. This sample stems from a study of T cell responses to AZD1222 COVID-19 vaccine. Study-level results: Most donors were white British, females outnumbered males, and clonal diversity was possibly underestimated.

The table came from immunoSEQ multiplex PCR; TCRdb's copy has only in-frame clones and leaves some out. The sample includes 180,000 or so clones, 88% of them seen just once. The sequenced sample was peripheral blood, obtained 28 days after the second AZD1222 dose. This receptor was taken from an adult who received the AZD1222 COVID-19 vaccine.

In DNA form, the CDR3 reads TGTGCCAGCAGCCCACTAGCGTCGGAGACCCAGTACTTC. Its translation is CASSPLASETQYF. The rearrangement links TRBV11-2 to TRBJ2-5, with 7 positions matching TRBD2. CDR3 size: 13 residues. Germline V gene lookup returns CDR1 SGHAT and CDR2 FQNNGV. The V segment lost 5 bases and the J segment 5 bases; nucleotides outside the gene matches: 5. Filled out from reference TRBV11-2 and TRBJ2-5, the complete variable domain reads EAGVAQSPRYKIIEKRQSVAFWCNPISGHATLYWYQQILGQGPKLLIQFQNNGVVDDSQLPKDRFSAERLKGVDSTLKIQPAKLEDSAVYLCASSPLASETQYFGPGTRLLVL.